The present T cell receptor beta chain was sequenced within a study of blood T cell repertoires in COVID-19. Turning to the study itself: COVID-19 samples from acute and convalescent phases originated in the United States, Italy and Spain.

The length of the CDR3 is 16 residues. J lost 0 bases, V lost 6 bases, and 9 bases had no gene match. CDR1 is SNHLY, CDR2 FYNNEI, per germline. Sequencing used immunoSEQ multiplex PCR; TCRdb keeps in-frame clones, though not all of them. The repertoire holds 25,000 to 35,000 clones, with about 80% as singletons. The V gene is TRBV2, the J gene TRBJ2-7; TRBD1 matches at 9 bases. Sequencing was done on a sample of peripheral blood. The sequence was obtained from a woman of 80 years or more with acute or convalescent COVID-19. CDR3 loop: CASSTGGARSSYEQYF. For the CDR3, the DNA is TGTGCCAGCAGCACAGGGGGCGCGAGGAGCTCCTACGAGCAGTACTTC.